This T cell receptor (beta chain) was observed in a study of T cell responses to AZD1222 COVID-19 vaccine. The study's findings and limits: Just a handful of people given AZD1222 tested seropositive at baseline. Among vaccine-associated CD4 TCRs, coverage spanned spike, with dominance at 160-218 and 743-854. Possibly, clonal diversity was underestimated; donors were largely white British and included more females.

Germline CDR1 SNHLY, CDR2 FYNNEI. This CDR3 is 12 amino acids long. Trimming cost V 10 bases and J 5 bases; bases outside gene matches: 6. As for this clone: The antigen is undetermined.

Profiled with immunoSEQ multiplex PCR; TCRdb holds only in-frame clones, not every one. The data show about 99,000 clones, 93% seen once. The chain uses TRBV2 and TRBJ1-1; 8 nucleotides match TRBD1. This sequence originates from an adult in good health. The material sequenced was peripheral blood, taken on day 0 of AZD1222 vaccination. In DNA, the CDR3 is TGTGCCAACGGACAGGGAGGGACTGAAGCTTTCTTT. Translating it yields CANGQGGTEAFF.